The 5 T cell receptor beta chains below were found in one sample sequenced in a study of vaccination effects on CD4 cells after COVID-19. No cognate antigen is known for these TCRs. The table came from immunoSEQ multiplex PCR; TCRdb's copy has only in-frame clones and leaves some out. This sample carries about 76,000 clones, roughly four fifths of them seen once, and the ten largest clones take roughly 1.9%. Isolating CD4+ T cells followed less than 11 days of culture. The sequencing used CD4+ T cells from PBMCs cultured without peptide, collected before COVID-19 vaccination. These receptors were taken from a human donor who received a COVID-19 vaccine.

This clone has just a few counts. This chain uses TRBV6-4 with TRBJ2-1, with D unresolved. Germline V CDR1 and CDR2: MRHNA, SNTAGT. Trimming stripped 2 bases from V and 3 bases from J, with 2 bases between. The CDR3 has 12 amino acids. CDR3 protein: CASSDRYNEQFF. The CDR3 nucleotides read TGTGCCAGCAGTGACCGCTACAATGAGCAGTTCTTC.

The chain carries TRBV7-3 and TRBJ1-1; no definite D call. Trimming shortened V by 5 bases and J by 5 bases, and 15 bases separated the two germline ends. Germline V gene lookup returns CDR1 SGHTA and CDR2 FQGTGA. CDR3 length: 14 amino acids. CDR3 sequence reads: CASSLVGSKTEAFF. The CDR3 region has the DNA TGTGCCAGCAGCCTGGTGGGGTCAAAAACTGAAGCTTTCTTT.

This clone was found a few times. The V and J genes are TRBV19 and TRBJ1-3; D is unclear. V was cut by 3 bases and J by 0 bases, with 9 bases left in between. This CDR3 region has 15 residues. Germline V gene lookup returns CDR1 LNHDA and CDR2 SQIVND (reference sequence). Here the CDR3 reads CASSMATHSGNTIYF. The CDR3 nucleotides read TGTGCCAGTAGTATGGCGACTCACTCTGGAAACACCATATATTTT.

This clone was counted only a few times. The J gene is TRBJ1-4, the V gene TRBV6-6; D not resolved. The V gene's germline CDR1 is MNHNY and CDR2 SVGAGI (reference sequence). The length of the CDR3 is 16 residues. V was shortened by 5 bases and J by 5 bases, with 18 bases between the two germline ends. The CDR3 DNA follows: TGTGCCAGCAGTCGAGTTCCGACCGGGAACAATGAAAAACTGTTTTTT. Protein product: CASSRVPTGNNEKLFF.

This clone was recorded once. The V and J genes are TRBV30 and TRBJ2-3; D is possibly TRBD2 (7 bases). This CDR3 region has 15 residues. V lost 2 bases, J lost 5 bases, and 17 bases lay in between. Germline values: CDR1 GTSNPN, CDR2 SVGIG (reference sequence). CDR3 DNA sequence: TGTGCCTGGAGTATATGGAGGGGGGGTGGAGATACGCAGTATTTT. Translation gives CAWSIWRGGGDTQYF.